This T cell receptor beta chain emerged from a study of CXCR3-negative and CXCR3-positive naive CD8 T cells. A note on this clonotype: Its cognate antigen is unknown.

The libraries of TRB cDNA were prepared using 5' RACE with UMI labels. TCRdb reprocessed the 5' RACE reads, keeping one entry per CDR3 protein, no DNA. The sample table includes tens of thousands of distinct CDR3 sequences. CDR1 and CDR2 from the germline V gene are SGHDN and FVKESK. The CDR3 extends over 14 amino acids. General study findings and limits: CXCR3 levels fell partly with cryopreservation; most assays relied on fresh PBMCs. For CXCR3-positive naive cells, TRB CDR3s were more hydrophobic than those of CXCR3-negative naive cells.

The specimen was naive CXCR3+ CD8+ T cells from blood. This sample's subset: CD45RO-CCR7+CD27+CD95- naive CD8+ T cells expressing CXCR3 (TNR3+). The rearrangement uses TRBV14 and TRBJ2-7; TCRdb picks TRBD2, but there is no DNA to check that call. This sequence originates from a human donor in good health. Some clones in this sample may be carry-over from other donors' samples. The CDR3 is CASSREAGAYEQYF. Based on the CDR3 plus reference TRBV14 and TRBJ2-7, the full variable domain is EAGVTQFPSHSVIEKGQTVTLRCDPISGHDNLYWYRRVMGKEIKFLLHFVKESKQDESGMPNNRFLAERTGGTYSTLKVQPAELEDSGVYFCASSREAGAYEQYFGPGTRLTVT.